This TCR beta chain derives from a study of blood T cell repertoires in COVID-19. Sequencing was performed with immunoSEQ multiplex PCR; in TCRdb, only in-frame clones are kept and a portion is missing. The data hold 400,000 to 500,000 clones, with over 75% observed a single time. V dropped 6 bases and J dropped 5; count of bases not matched to a gene: 5. The CDR3 is 12 amino acids. Germline assignment: CDR1 SQVTM and CDR2 ANQGSEA. The material sequenced was PBMCs or T cells enriched from blood (not recorded which). The chain links TRBV29-1 to TRBJ2-5; TRBD1 aligns across 8 bases. The sequence derives from a woman aged 40 to 50 who had recovered from COVID-19. The CDR3 sequence is CSVWTGSETQYF. The CDR3 nucleotides are TGCAGCGTCTGGACAGGGTCGGAGACCCAGTACTTC.